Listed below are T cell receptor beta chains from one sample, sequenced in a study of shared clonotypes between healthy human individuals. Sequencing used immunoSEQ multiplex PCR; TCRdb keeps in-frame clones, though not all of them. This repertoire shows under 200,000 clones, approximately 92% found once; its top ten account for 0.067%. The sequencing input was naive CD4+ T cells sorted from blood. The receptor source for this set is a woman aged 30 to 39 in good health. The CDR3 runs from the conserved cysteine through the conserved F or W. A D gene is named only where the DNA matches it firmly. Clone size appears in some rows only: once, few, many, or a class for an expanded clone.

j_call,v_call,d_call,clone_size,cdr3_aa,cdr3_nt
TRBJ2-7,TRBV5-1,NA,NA,CASSLGLGNYEQYF,TGCGCCAGCAGCTTGGGGCTAGGAAACTACGAGCAGTACTTC
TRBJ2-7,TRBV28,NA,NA,CASRGGQRNEQYF,TGTGCCAGCAGGGGGGGGCAACGGAACGAGCAGTACTTC
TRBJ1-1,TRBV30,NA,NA,CAWSDSPDTEAFF,TGTGCCTGGAGTGACAGCCCCGACACTGAAGCTTTCTTT
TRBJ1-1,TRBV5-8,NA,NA,CASSLDRAMNTEAFF,TGTGCCAGCAGCTTGGACAGGGCAATGAACACTGAAGCTTTCTTT
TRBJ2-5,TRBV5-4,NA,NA,CASSLGQIQETQYF,TGTGCCAGCAGCTTGGGGCAGATCCAAGAGACCCAGTACTTC
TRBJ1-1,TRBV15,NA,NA,CATKLTGSNTEAFF,TGTGCCACCAAACTCACAGGGTCGAACACTGAAGCTTTCTTT
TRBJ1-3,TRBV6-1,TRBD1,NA,CASTRMGTAGNTIYF,TGTGCCAGCACTCGAATGGGGACAGCCGGAAACACCATATATTTT
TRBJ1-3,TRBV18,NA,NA,CASSSTEEIGNTIYF,TGTGCCAGCTCATCAACAGAGGAGATTGGAAACACCATATATTTT
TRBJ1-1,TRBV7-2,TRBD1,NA,CASSLLHRGTEAFF,TGTGCCAGCAGCTTATTGCACAGGGGGACTGAAGCTTTCTTT
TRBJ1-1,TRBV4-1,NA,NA,CASKRGGTEAFF,TGCGCCAGCAAAAGAGGGGGGACTGAAGCTTTCTTT
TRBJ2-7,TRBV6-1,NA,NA,CASGVQGIYEQYF,TGTGCCAGCGGAGTCCAGGGGATCTACGAGCAGTACTTC
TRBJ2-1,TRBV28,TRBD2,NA,CASTPGLAGGRFF,TGTGCCAGCACCCCGGGACTAGCGGGAGGTCGGTTCTTC
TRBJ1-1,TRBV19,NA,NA,CASSIGLGNSNTEAFF,TGTGCCAGTAGTATAGGCCTTGGCAACTCGAACACTGAAGCTTTCTTT
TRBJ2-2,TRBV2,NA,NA,CASSLGTGELFF,TGTGCCAGCTCCTTGGGAACCGGGGAGCTGTTTTTT
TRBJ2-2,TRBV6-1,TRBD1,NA,CASSETGTALNTGELFF,TGTGCCAGCAGTGAGACGGGGACAGCGTTGAACACCGGGGAGCTGTTTTTT
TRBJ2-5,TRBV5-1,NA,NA,CASSLTVYQETQYF,TGCGCCAGCAGCCTGACTGTGTACCAAGAGACCCAGTACTTC
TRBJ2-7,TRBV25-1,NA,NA,CASSEPSSYPQGEQYF,TGTGCCAGCAGTGAACCGAGCTCCTACCCTCAGGGGGAGCAGTACTTC
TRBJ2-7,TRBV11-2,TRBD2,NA,CASSSWTSGGYEQYF,TGTGCCAGCAGCTCCTGGACTAGCGGGGGCTACGAGCAGTACTTC
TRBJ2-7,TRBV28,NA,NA,CASSFEDYEQYF,TGTGCCAGCAGTTTCGAGGATTACGAGCAGTACTTC
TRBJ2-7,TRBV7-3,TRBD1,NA,CASSLTGQGASEQYF,TGTGCCAGCAGCTTAACCGGACAGGGGGCCTCCGAGCAGTACTTC
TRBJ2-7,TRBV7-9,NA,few,CASSVQVPYEQYF,TGTGCCAGCAGCGTACAGGTCCCCTACGAGCAGTACTTC
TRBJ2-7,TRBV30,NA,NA,CACRVLGYEQYF,TGTGCCTGCCGGGTTTTAGGCTACGAGCAGTACTTC
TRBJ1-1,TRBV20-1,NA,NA,CSASRGTFF,TGCAGTGCTAGTAGGGGCACTTTCTTT
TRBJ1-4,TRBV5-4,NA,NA,CASSLEARNEKLFF,TGTGCCAGCAGCTTGGAGGCACGCAATGAAAAACTGTTTTTT
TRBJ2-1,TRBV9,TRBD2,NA,CASSPRTSGSHEQFF,TGTGCCAGCAGCCCCCGGACTAGCGGGAGCCATGAGCAGTTCTTC
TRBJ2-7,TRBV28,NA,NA,CASSFYQLRDAHYEQYF,TGTGCCAGCAGTTTCTACCAACTCAGGGACGCCCACTACGAGCAGTACTTC
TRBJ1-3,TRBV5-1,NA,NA,CASSLGIATLSTIYF,TGCGCCAGCAGCTTGGGGATCGCAACTCTCAGCACCATATATTTT
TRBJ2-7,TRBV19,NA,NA,CASRTTATGYEQYF,TGTGCCAGTAGGACGACAGCCACCGGCTACGAGCAGTACTTC
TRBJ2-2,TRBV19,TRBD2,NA,CASSPTSGQEWRTGELFF,TGTGCCAGTAGTCCCACTAGCGGGCAGGAGTGGCGAACCGGGGAGCTGTTTTTT
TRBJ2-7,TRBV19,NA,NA,CASSPLAGRGAFTYEQYF,TGTGCCAGTAGCCCTCTTGCCGGGCGAGGGGCGTTCACCTACGAGCAGTACTTC
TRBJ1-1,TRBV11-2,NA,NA,CASSPRTAGNTEAFF,TGTGCCAGCAGCCCCCGGACAGCCGGAAACACTGAAGCTTTCTTT
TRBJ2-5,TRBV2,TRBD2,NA,CASSGTSALETQYF,TGTGCCAGCAGTGGCACTAGCGCCTTAGAGACCCAGTACTTC
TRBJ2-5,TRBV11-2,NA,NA,CASSLGGAETQYF,TGTGCCAGCAGCCTAGGTGGCGCAGAGACCCAGTACTTC
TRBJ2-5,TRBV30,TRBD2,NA,CAWSVPTSGSKTQYF,TGTGCCTGGAGTGTTCCGACTAGCGGGAGTAAGACCCAGTACTTC
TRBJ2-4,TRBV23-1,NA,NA,CASPFGVAKNIQYF,TGCGCCAGCCCCTTTGGGGTAGCCAAAAACATTCAGTACTTC
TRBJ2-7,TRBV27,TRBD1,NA,CASSLRDRDYEQYF,TGTGCCAGCAGTTTAAGAGACAGGGACTACGAGCAGTACTTC
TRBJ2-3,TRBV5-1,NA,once,CASSLAGPRKGTDTQYF,TGCGCCAGCAGCTTGGCGGGACCTAGGAAGGGTACAGATACGCAGTATTTT
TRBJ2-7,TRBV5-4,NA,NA,CASSPGLATLSYEQYF,TGTGCCAGCAGCCCCGGGCTAGCTACACTCTCCTACGAGCAGTACTTC
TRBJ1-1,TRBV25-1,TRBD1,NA,CASSYQGGMNTEAFF,TGTGCCAGCAGTTATCAGGGGGGGATGAACACTGAAGCTTTCTTT
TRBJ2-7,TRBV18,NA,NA,CASSRKQDLYEQYF,TGTGCCAGCTCGCGGAAACAGGACCTCTACGAGCAGTACTTC
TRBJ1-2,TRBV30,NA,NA,CAWSLNYGYTF,TGTGCCTGGAGTTTGAATTATGGCTACACCTTC